Each of the 15 T cell receptor beta chains below was sequenced from the same sample in a study of blood T cell repertoires in COVID-19. TCRdb keeps only in-frame clones here, not all; method: immunoSEQ multiplex PCR. The sample carries roughly 150,000 clones, about 88% recorded once. Sequencing used PBMCs or T cells enriched from blood (not recorded which). The receptors derive from a man aged 50 to 60 who had recovered from COVID-19.

This chain uses TRBV2 with TRBJ2-2; 7 nucleotides match TRBD1. CDR3 size: 15 residues. Trimming removed 8 bases from V and 7 bases from J; junction bases left unmatched: 13. Germline-derived CDR1 and CDR2 are SNHLY and FYNNEI. The CDR3 here is CASGYDRAKGGELFF. Here the CDR3 DNA reads TGTGCCAGCGGGTACGACAGGGCGAAGGGCGGGGAGCTGTTTTTT.

This rearrangement joins TRBV4-1 to TRBJ2-7, with a weak D call TRBD1 (6 bases). V dropped 1 base and J dropped 2 bases, with 12 bases sitting between them. Germline V gene data show CDR1 as MGHRA and CDR2 as YSYEKL. The CDR3 covers 15 residues. The DNA of the CDR3 is TGCGCCAGCAGCCAAGGTTCGACAGGAGCCTACGAGCAGTACTTC. It encodes CASSQGSTGAYEQYF.

This chain uses TRBV6-5 with TRBJ1-4; D is uncertain. Germline loops: CDR1 MNHEY, CDR2 SVGAGI. The CDR3 length is 14 residues. V shed 6 bases and J shed 4 bases, with 12 bases lying between them. DNA of the CDR3: TGTGCCAGCAGCCGTGACCGACATAATGAAAAACTGTTTTTT. Protein sequence: CASSRDRHNEKLFF.

V usage is TRBV19 and J usage is TRBJ1-5; D is possibly TRBD1 (5 bases). CDR3 length: 16 residues. Trimming removed 3 bases from V and 7 bases from J, with 19 bases in between. Germline V gene sequence: CDR1 LNHDA, CDR2 SQIVND (reference sequence). This CDR3 reads CASSIDPGEGIQPQHF. The DNA for the CDR3 is TGTGCCAGTAGTATCGACCCGGGGGAGGGCATCCAGCCCCAGCATTTT.

This clone occurred once. V is TRBV6-4 and J is TRBJ1-1; D possibly corresponds to TRBD1 (6 bases). The V gene lost 3 bases and the J gene lost 0 bases, with 14 bases spanning the gap. This CDR3 region has 16 residues. Germline V gene sequence: CDR1 MRHNA, CDR2 SNTAGT. CDR3 coding DNA: TGTGCCAGCAGTGATTCCGATGGACAGCTGAACACTGAAGCTTTCTTT. Translation: CASSDSDGQLNTEAFF.

This sequence joins TRBV7-9 and TRBJ2-2, with 10 bases lining up with TRBD1. The CDR3 length is 15 residues. V lost 8 bases to trimming and J lost 3 bases; unmatched junction nucleotides: 6. CDR1 and CDR2 from the germline V gene are SEHNR and FQNEAQ (reference sequence). CDR3: CASHPDRGDTGELFF. In nucleotides, the CDR3 is TGTGCCAGCCACCCGGACAGGGGGGACACCGGGGAGCTGTTTTTT.

The chain has TRBV24-1 and TRBJ2-1; 14 positions agree with TRBD2. This CDR3 spans 16 amino acids. J was trimmed by 8 bases and V by 4 bases; bases with no gene match: 6. Germline V gene data show CDR1 as KGHDR and CDR2 as SFDVKD. The CDR3 sequence: CATSDPTSGGAYEQFF. The CDR3, as DNA: TGTGCCACCAGTGACCCGACTAGCGGGGGGGCCTATGAGCAGTTCTTC.

With regard to this clone: The same CDR3 also results from other DNA sequences found in this sample. The gene calls are TRBV7-9 and TRBJ2-7; D gene ambiguous. V was cut by 5 bases and J by 3 bases, with 5 bases left in between. The CDR3 has 11 amino acids. Germline assignment: CDR1 SEHNR and CDR2 FQNEAQ (reference sequence). CDR3 sequence: CASSLSYEQYF. The CDR3, as DNA: TGTGCCAGCAGCCTAAGCTACGAGCAGTACTTC.

Turning to this clone: The sample contains more than one DNA sequence encoding this CDR3. The chain employs TRBV5-1 and TRBJ1-6; D may be TRBD1 (5 bases). V lost 0 bases and J lost 9, with 10 bases in between. The CDR3 extends over 14 amino acids. In germline, CDR1 is SGHRS, CDR2 YFSETQ. The CDR3 DNA is TGCGCCAGCAGCTTGGGGCAGGGATTTTCACCCCTCCACTTT. The encoded protein is CASSLGQGFSPLHF.

The chain couples TRBV18 to TRBJ2-7; 10 nucleotides line up with TRBD1. Unmatched junction bases numbered 8, after V lost 2 bases and J lost 4 bases. The CDR3 is 16 amino acids. The germline V gene encodes CDR1 KGHSH and CDR2 LQKENI. The CDR3 reads CASSPFAGQGSYEQYF. For the CDR3, the DNA is TGTGCCAGCTCACCATTCGCGGGACAGGGGTCATACGAGCAGTACTTC.

The chain joins TRBV5-1 to TRBJ2-2; 15 bases map to TRBD2. Germline V gene data show CDR1 as SGHRS and CDR2 as YFSETQ. The CDR3 spans 20 residues. The V segment lost 2 bases and the J segment 0 bases; nucleotides outside the gene matches: 8. CDR3 residues: CASSFGVGLAGGTNTGELFF. The CDR3 bases are TGCGCCAGCAGCTTTGGTGTGGGACTAGCGGGGGGAACGAACACCGGGGAGCTGTTTTTT.

The genes are TRBV3-1 (or the pseudogene TRBV3-2) and TRBJ1-3; no definite D call. Germline V CDR1 and CDR2: LGHDT, YNNKEL (reference sequence). V dropped 9 bases and J dropped 0 bases, with 12 bases sitting between them. The CDR3 contains 14 residues. CDR3 loop: CASSLTVSGNTIYF. Written as DNA, the CDR3 is TGTGCCAGTAGTCTTACGGTCTCTGGAAACACCATATATTTT.

The chain employs TRBV29-1 and TRBJ1-1, with no clear D. The germline V gene has CDR1 SQVTM and CDR2 ANQGSEA. The CDR3 has 13 amino acids. Trimming pared 4 bases from V and 0 bases from J, leaving 9 bases between. Here the CDR3 DNA reads TGCAGCGTTGTTGGCCATCTGAACACTGAAGCTTTCTTT. The encoded protein is CSVVGHLNTEAFF.

The V gene is TRBV6-5, the J gene TRBJ1-6; D is unclear. From germline, CDR1 is MNHEY and CDR2 SVGAGI. Trimming took 2 bases from V and 4 from J, leaving 9 bases between them. The CDR3 runs 15 residues. The CDR3 DNA follows: TGTGCCAGCAGTTACCTACAGCCGTATAATTCACCCCTCCACTTT. Protein sequence: CASSYLQPYNSPLHF.

The V gene is TRBV5-8, the J gene TRBJ2-5; weak D call: TRBD1 (6 bases). With 4 bases removed from V and 2 bases from J, the gap between germline ends came to 18 bases. Germline V gene lookup returns CDR1 SGHTS and CDR2 YDEGEE. The CDR3 runs to 16 residues. The CDR3 loop is CASSLGAGTQQETQYF. The CDR3 nucleotides are TGTGCCAGCAGCCTAGGGGCCGGGACACAACAAGAGACCCAGTACTTC.